The 25 T cell receptor beta chains below come from one sample, sequenced in a study of Tregs in tolerant kidney transplant recipients. The repertoire was sequenced with immunoSEQ multiplex PCR; TCRdb's copy has only in-frame clones and lacks some. The sample contains around 16,000 clones, roughly 92% of which appear only once. Input material: CD8+ T cells from blood. These receptors were collected from a human donor in good health.

J is TRBJ1-2 and V is TRBV9, with D perhaps TRBD1 (5 bases). Per germline, CDR1 SGDLS and CDR2 YYNGEE. V was cut by 2 bases and J by 4 bases, with 15 bases left in between. This CDR3 has 15 residues. The CDR3 sequence is CASSVGGGGGYGYTF. Written as DNA, the CDR3 is TGTGCCAGCAGCGTCGGCGGGGGTGGAGGCTATGGCTACACCTTC.

This chain's CDR3 is CASSLGGTGLQETQYF. For the CDR3, the DNA is TGTGCCAGCAGCTTAGGGGGGACAGGGCTCCAAGAGACCCAGTACTTC. This chain uses TRBV7-9 with TRBJ2-5; 9 bases are shared with TRBD1. CDR3 length: 16 residues. J was trimmed by 1 base and V by 1 base; bases with no gene match: 4. Germline values: CDR1 SEHNR, CDR2 FQNEAQ (reference sequence).

This chain links TRBV27 with TRBJ2-7; TRBD1 agrees at 7 bases. The germline V gene has CDR1 MNHEY and CDR2 SMNVEV (reference sequence). After removal of 3 bases from V and 2 bases from J, the junction contained 7 bases not matched to a gene. There are 15 residues in the CDR3. CDR3 residues: CASSFRQGKAYEQYF. In DNA, the CDR3 is TGTGCCAGCAGTTTCCGACAGGGAAAGGCCTACGAGCAGTACTTC.

The chain employs TRBV10-1 and TRBJ2-1; 10 nucleotides line up with TRBD2. The CDR3 contains 19 residues. J lost 7 bases, V lost 0 bases, and 15 bases had no gene match. Per germline, CDR1 WNHNN and CDR2 SYGVQD (reference sequence). CDR3 loop: CASSESQLAGKALPNEQFF. CDR3 coding DNA: TGCGCCAGCAGTGAGTCACAACTAGCGGGGAAAGCTTTACCTAATGAGCAGTTCTTC.

This clone has just one count. V and J are TRBV5-8 and TRBJ2-7; 7 bases align to TRBD1. V was clipped by 4 bases and J by 1 base; unmatched bases: 5. The CDR3 contains 14 residues. Germline V lookup: CDR1 SGHTS, CDR2 YDEGEE. CDR3 in DNA: TGTGCCAGCAGCCCCAAGGGGGCATCCTACGAGCAGTACTTC. Its translation: CASSPKGASYEQYF. Looking up the rest from reference TRBV5-8 and TRBJ2-7 gives the full variable domain: EAGVTQSPTHLIKTRGQQATLRCSPISGHTSVYWYQQALGLGLQFLLWYDEGEERNRGNFPPRFSGRQFPNYSSELNVNALELEDSALYLCASSPKGASYEQYFGPGTRLTVT.

V is TRBV6-5 and J is TRBJ2-7; D might be TRBD2 (5 bases). There are 15 residues in the CDR3. V was cut by 5 bases and J by 3 bases, with 17 bases left in between. Germline loops: CDR1 MNHEY, CDR2 SVGAGI. This CDR3 reads CASSPEDLVGYEQYF. CDR3 DNA sequence: TGTGCCAGCAGTCCCGAGGACTTAGTTGGCTACGAGCAGTACTTC.

J is TRBJ1-4 and V is TRBV7-6; TRBD1 aligns across 10 bases. The length of the CDR3 is 16 residues. V dropped 1 base and J dropped 8; count of bases not matched to a gene: 7. CDR1 is SGHVS and CDR2 is FNYEAQ in the germline V gene. The CDR3 DNA sequence: TGTGCCAGCAGCTTAGGTGCCGGGACAGGGGACGAAAAACTGTTTTTT. Protein product: CASSLGAGTGDEKLFF.

The rearrangement links TRBV19 to TRBJ1-2; D is unresolved. In germline, CDR1 is LNHDA, CDR2 SQIVND (reference sequence). The CDR3 loop spans 15 amino acids. Trimming removed 3 bases from V and 8 bases from J, with 19 bases in between. This chain's CDR3 is CASSMLLGGVFGYTF. The DNA for the CDR3 is TGTGCCAGTAGTATGCTACTCGGCGGCGTGTTCGGCTACACCTTC.

The rearrangement uses TRBV7-6 and TRBJ1-1; 7 bases fit TRBD1. Germline V lookup: CDR1 SGHVS, CDR2 FNYEAQ. The CDR3 extends over 15 amino acids. The ends lost 5 bases at V and 11 bases at J; junction bases unmatched: 17. This CDR3 reads CASSLRTGGGSTAFF. The CDR3 DNA reads TGTGCCAGCAGCCTACGGACAGGTGGGGGCTCAACTGCTTTCTTT. Full variable domain (missing parts from reference TRBV7-6 and TRBJ1-1): GAGVSQSPRYKVTKRGQDVALRCDPISGHVSLYWYRQALGQGPEFLTYFNYEAQQDKSGLPNDRFSAERPEGSISTLTIQRTEQRDSAMYRCASSLRTGGGSTAFFGQGTRLTVV.

This clone was found a few times. The chain combines TRBV9 with TRBJ1-4, with D maybe TRBD1 (5 bases). This CDR3 comprises 18 residues. V was pared by 0 bases and J by 5 bases, with 20 bases between. CDR1 is SGDLS, CDR2 YYNGEE, per germline. CDR3 protein: CASSVGGGRVGVNEKLFF. The CDR3, as DNA: TGTGCCAGCAGCGTAGGTGGAGGCAGGGTCGGTGTAAATGAAAAACTGTTTTTT. The entire variable domain, with the rest obtained from reference TRBV9 and TRBJ1-4, is as follows: DSGVTQTPKHLITATGQRVTLRCSPRSGDLSVYWYQQSLDQGLQFLIQYYNGEERAKGNILERFSAQQFPDLHSELNLSSLELGDSALYFCASSVGGGRVGVNEKLFFGSGTQLSVL.

Only one count was recorded for this clone. This chain connects TRBV30 to TRBJ2-1; 9 bases line up with TRBD2. The CDR3 runs 14 residues. V gave up 5 bases and J gave up 1 base; unmatched junction bases: 3. Germline V gene lookup returns CDR1 GTSNPN and CDR2 SVGIG (reference sequence). The CDR3 loop reads CAWASGRSYNEQFF. For the CDR3, the DNA is TGTGCCTGGGCGAGCGGGAGGTCCTACAATGAGCAGTTCTTC.

This clone has just a few counts. The gene calls are TRBV4-3 and TRBJ2-5; 11 bases fit TRBD2. Germline CDR1 LGHNA, CDR2 YSLEER. V shed 4 bases and J 6 bases; nucleotides not matched to a gene: 7. The CDR3 loop spans 15 amino acids. The CDR3 sequence is CASSRRLAGSQTQYF. The DNA of the CDR3 is TGCGCCAGCAGCCGCCGACTAGCGGGGTCACAGACCCAGTACTTC.

This CDR3 reads CASSGGLPSSGNTIYF. The DNA of the CDR3 is TGTGCCAGCAGCGGGGGCCTCCCGAGCTCTGGAAACACCATATATTTT. The gene calls are TRBV7-6 and TRBJ1-3; D may be TRBD1 (6 bases). CDR3 length: 16 residues. The V and J ends lost 5 bases and 0 bases respectively, with 14 bases between them. Germline V gene sequence: CDR1 SGHVS, CDR2 FNYEAQ.

This chain uses TRBV12-5 with TRBJ2-3; 8 positions agree with TRBD1. Germline CDR1 reads LGHNT; CDR2 reads FRNRAP. V was clipped by 2 bases and J by 3 bases; unmatched bases: 4. This CDR3 comprises 15 residues. The CDR3 here is CASGLSGGRTDTQYF. The CDR3 DNA reads as TGTGCTAGTGGTTTGTCAGGGGGCCGGACAGATACGCAGTATTTT. The full variable domain, its missing parts supplied by reference TRBV12-5 and TRBJ2-3, is DARVTQTPRHKVTEMGQEVTMRCQPILGHNTVFWYRQTMMQGLELLAYFRNRAPLDDSGMPKDRFSAEMPDATLATLKIQPSEPRDSAVYFCASGLSGGRTDTQYFGPGTRLTVL.

This clone was picked up one time. The chain couples TRBV7-6 to TRBJ2-3, with a tentative D call TRBD1 (5 bases). Trimming removed 5 bases from V and 4 bases from J, with 13 bases in between. This CDR3 has 14 amino acids. Looked up from germline, CDR1 is SGHVS and CDR2 is FNYEAQ. The CDR3: CASSLRTNPDTQYF. CDR3 sequence (DNA): TGTGCCAGCAGCCTTCGGACAAACCCAGATACGCAGTATTTT.

The chain carries TRBV4-3 and TRBJ1-3, with D possibly being TRBD1 (5 bases). Germline CDR1 is LGHNA and CDR2 is YSLEER. This CDR3 comprises 15 residues. V dropped 3 bases and J dropped 4 bases, with 13 bases sitting between them. CDR3 sequence: CASSHRLAGGNTIYF. CDR3 nucleotides: TGCGCCAGCAGCCATCGTCTGGCAGGGGGAAACACCATATATTTT.

V is TRBV2 and J is TRBJ2-3; 9 bases fit TRBD2. The germline V gene encodes CDR1 SNHLY and CDR2 FYNNEI. The CDR3 loop spans 13 amino acids. The trim removed 7 bases at V and 4 bases at J, leaving 3 bases unmatched. DNA of the CDR3: TGTGCCAGCACGGGCGGGGGGGCAGATACGCAGTATTTT. This translates into CASTGGGADTQYF.

The rearrangement joins TRBV7-9 to TRBJ2-1; 10 bases match TRBD2. The length of the CDR3 is 17 residues. The trim removed 3 bases at V and 4 bases at J, leaving 9 bases unmatched. Germline CDR1 is SEHNR and CDR2 is FQNEAQ (reference sequence). CDR3 nucleotide sequence: TGTGCCAGCAGCTTCCTAGCGGGGGTTTTACAGTACAATGAGCAGTTCTTC. As protein: CASSFLAGVLQYNEQFF. Filled out from reference TRBV7-9 and TRBJ2-1, the complete variable domain reads DTGVSQNPRHKITKRGQNVTFRCDPISEHNRLYWYRQTLGQGPEFLTYFQNEAQLEKSRLLSDRFSAERPKGSFSTLEIQRTEQGDSAMYLCASSFLAGVLQYNEQFFGPGTRLTVL.

The chain uses TRBV7-9 and TRBJ2-7; tentative D call: TRBD1 (5 bases). The CDR3 contains 15 residues. Germline CDR1 SEHNR, CDR2 FQNEAQ (reference sequence). Trimming took off 5 bases at V and 4 bases at J, with 18 bases between the two ends. The CDR3 DNA reads as TGTGCCAGCAGCCCCCAACCGGGTGGGGCTTACGAGCAGTACTTC. As protein: CASSPQPGGAYEQYF.

This CDR3 is CASSPPSRLSLFF. CDR3 DNA: TGTGCCAGCAGCCCACCCTCCCGACTCTCGTTGTTCTTC. This sequence joins TRBV9 and TRBJ2-1, with D unclear. Germline V gene data show CDR1 as SGDLS and CDR2 as YYNGEE. Trimming cost V 4 bases and J 15 bases, with 20 bases left between them. CDR3 length: 13 residues.

The CDR3 nucleotides read TGTGCCACCAGCATAAGTAGCGGTGCGGGCCGGGAGCTGTTTTTT. Translating gives CATSISSGAGRELFF. This chain connects TRBV15 to TRBJ2-2; D may be TRBD2 (6 bases). Germline-derived CDR1 and CDR2 are LNHNV and YYDKDF (reference sequence). The CDR3 is 15 residues long. V was shortened by 4 bases and J by 9 bases, with 18 bases between the two germline ends.

The gene calls are TRBV7-8 and TRBJ1-2, with a weak D call TRBD1 (6 bases). This CDR3 contains 15 residues. V lost 1 base and J 2 bases, leaving 11 bases between the germline ends. CDR1 and CDR2 from the germline V gene are SGHVS and FQNEAQ. CDR3 residues: CASSLVGGRNYGYTF. The DNA of the CDR3 is TGTGCCAGCAGCTTAGTTGGGGGCCGGAACTATGGCTACACCTTC.

The chain combines TRBV30 with TRBJ1-6; unclear D gene. Per the germline V gene, CDR1 is GTSNPN and CDR2 is SVGIG (reference sequence). V shed 1 base and J shed 7 bases, with 8 bases lying between them. The CDR3 totals 13 residues. This chain's CDR3 is CAWSGRENSPLHF. CDR3 in DNA: TGTGCCTGGAGTGGGAGGGAAAATTCACCCCTCCACTTT.

The rearrangement joins TRBV7-9 to TRBJ2-1; D might be TRBD1 or TRBD2, each matching 5 bases. From germline, CDR1 is SEHNR and CDR2 FQNEAQ (reference sequence). This CDR3 comprises 17 residues. V was pared by 1 base and J by 4 bases, with 17 bases between. The CDR3 reads CASSLVGGRQRYNEQFF. CDR3 coding DNA: TGTGCCAGCAGCTTAGTCGGTGGCCGACAGCGGTACAATGAGCAGTTCTTC. Full variable domain (remainder filled in from reference TRBV7-9 and TRBJ2-1): DTGVSQNPRHKITKRGQNVTFRCDPISEHNRLYWYRQTLGQGPEFLTYFQNEAQLEKSRLLSDRFSAERPKGSFSTLEIQRTEQGDSAMYLCASSLVGGRQRYNEQFFGPGTRLTVL.

V usage is TRBV6-6 and J usage is TRBJ2-5; D ambiguous. From germline, CDR1 is MNHNY and CDR2 SVGAGI (reference sequence). This CDR3 is built from 15 residues. V was pared by 2 bases and J by 11 bases, with 21 bases between. The chain's CDR3 is CASSYNPQFSPEQYF. The CDR3 nucleotides are TGTGCCAGCAGTTACAATCCGCAATTTTCGCCTGAGCAGTACTTC.